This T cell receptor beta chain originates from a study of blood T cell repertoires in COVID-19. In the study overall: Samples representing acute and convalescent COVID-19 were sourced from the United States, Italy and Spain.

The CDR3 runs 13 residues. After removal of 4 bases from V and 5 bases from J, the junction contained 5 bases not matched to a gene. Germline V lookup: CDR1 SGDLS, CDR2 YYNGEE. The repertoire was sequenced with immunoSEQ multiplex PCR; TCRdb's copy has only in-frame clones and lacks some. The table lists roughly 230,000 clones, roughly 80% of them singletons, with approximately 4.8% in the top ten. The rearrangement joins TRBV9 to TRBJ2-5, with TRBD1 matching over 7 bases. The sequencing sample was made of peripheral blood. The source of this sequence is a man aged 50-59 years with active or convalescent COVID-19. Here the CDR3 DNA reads TGTGCCAGCAGCTTTAACAGGGGTGAGACCCAGTACTTC. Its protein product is CASSFNRGETQYF.